The rows below give T cell receptor beta chains drawn from one sample of a study of CD8+ T cells in alopecia areata. Only in-frame clones appear in the TCRdb table, and some are missing; sequencing was by immunoSEQ multiplex PCR. This table has 150,000 or so clones, around half appearing once. The sequences come from CD8+ T cells sorted from blood, collected at week 0. Every receptor here comes from a human donor with alopecia areata. The CDR3 runs from the conserved cysteine through the conserved F or W. D genes are given only for firm matches. Not all rows give a size; the values are once, few, many and, for expanded clones, a class.

DNA,CDR3,V,D,size,J
TGTGCCAGCAGCCCATCTAGCGGGGCTTACAATGAGCAGTTCTTC,CASSPSSGAYNEQFF,TRBV9,TRBD2,-,TRBJ2-1
TGTGCCAGCAGTTTACAGATGAACACTGAAGCTTTCTTT,CASSLQMNTEAFF,TRBV27,-,few,TRBJ1-1
TGTGCCAGCACTCCCCGGGGGCAGTCCTACGAGCAGTACTTC,CASTPRGQSYEQYF,TRBV27,-,-,TRBJ2-7
TGCAGCCTCCATCGGGGACAGGGGACAGATACGCAGTATTTT,CSLHRGQGTDTQYF,TRBV29-1,TRBD1,few,TRBJ2-3
TGCAGCGTCAGACAGGGGGCGCTTTCCGATACGCAGTATTTT,CSVRQGALSDTQYF,TRBV29-1,TRBD1,few,TRBJ2-3
TGCGCCAGCAGTCCGGGACTAGTACAGGCTCCTCAAGAGACCCAGTACTTC,CASSPGLVQAPQETQYF,TRBV5-1,TRBD2,-,TRBJ2-5
TGTGCCTGGAGTCCGGGGCACTACGAGCAGTACTTC,CAWSPGHYEQYF,TRBV30,-,-,TRBJ2-7
TGTGCCAGTAGGTATGCAGAGGGCTACAATGAGCAGTTCTTC,CASRYAEGYNEQFF,TRBV19,-,few,TRBJ2-1
TGTGCCTGGAGGGTGCGGGGGAAAAACACAGATACGCAGTATTTT,CAWRVRGKNTDTQYF,TRBV30,TRBD2,-,TRBJ2-3
TGTGCCTGGAGTAACCCGGGGGTCCTTACCACAGATACGCAGTATTTT,CAWSNPGVLTTDTQYF,TRBV30,-,-,TRBJ2-3
TGCAGCGTGATCACAGGGAATGGGGCCAACGTCCTGACTTTC,CSVITGNGANVLTF,TRBV29-1,-,few,TRBJ2-6
TGTGCCAGCAGCCTGCCGTTAGCTGGATCCTACAATGAGCAGTTCTTC,CASSLPLAGSYNEQFF,TRBV7-9,-,-,TRBJ2-1
TGTGCCAGCCGCGGGGATAGCTCCTACAATGAGCAGTTCTTC,CASRGDSSYNEQFF,TRBV7-9,-,few,TRBJ2-1
TGTGCCAGCTCCCACAAGGGGGAAGGGGATGAGCAGTTCTTC,CASSHKGEGDEQFF,TRBV2,-,few,TRBJ2-1
TGTGCCAGCAGCCTTGCCCCAGGCGATGAGCAGTTCTTC,CASSLAPGDEQFF,TRBV6-5,-,once,TRBJ2-1
TGTGCCAGCAGCTTACGACCAGCGGGGAGCACAGATACGCAGTATTTT,CASSLRPAGSTDTQYF,TRBV11-2,TRBD2,-,TRBJ2-3
TGCAGCGTTATTATGGGACAGGGAGTCACTGAAGCTTTCTTT,CSVIMGQGVTEAFF,TRBV29-1,TRBD1,-,TRBJ1-1
TGTGCCAGCACGGACAGGGGGCGTGGTGGGGCCAACGTCCTGACTTTC,CASTDRGRGGANVLTF,TRBV27,TRBD1,-,TRBJ2-6
TGTGCCAGCAGCACTCTAGCGGCCAGCACAGATACGCAGTATTTT,CASSTLAASTDTQYF,TRBV9,TRBD2,-,TRBJ2-3
TGTGCCTGGAGCGCGGGTGGGGAGCAGTACTTC,CAWSAGGEQYF,TRBV30,-,-,TRBJ2-7
TGTGCCAGCAGCCAATATGCCGGGACAGGGGACGGGGAGCTGTTTTTT,CASSQYAGTGDGELFF,TRBV7-8,TRBD1,-,TRBJ2-2
TGTGCCAGTAGCCTACAGGGGACGCCCCAGCATTTT,CASSLQGTPQHF,TRBV19,TRBD1,-,TRBJ1-5
TGCGCCAGCAGCCAAGTAAGAAACGCTGAAGCTTTCTTT,CASSQVRNAEAFF,TRBV4-3,-,many,TRBJ1-1
TGCGCCAGCAGCCAAGGGAAGGGACTGACCTACGAGCAGTACTTC,CASSQGKGLTYEQYF,TRBV4-3,-,-,TRBJ2-7
TGCAGCGTTGTAGCACAGAACACTGAAGCTTTCTTT,CSVVAQNTEAFF,TRBV29-1,-,-,TRBJ1-1
TGCGCCAGCAGCCAAACGGCAGGGAGGCATGGCTACACCTTC,CASSQTAGRHGYTF,TRBV11-2,-,many,TRBJ1-2
TGCAGCGTTGCAGGGAAGGATGACTATGGCTACACCTTC,CSVAGKDDYGYTF,TRBV29-1,-,-,TRBJ1-2
TGTGCCAGCAGTCCGGACCCAGGACATGATGAAGCTTTCTTT,CASSPDPGHDEAFF,TRBV6-5,-,-,TRBJ1-1
TGTGCCAGCAGCTTCGACCCGGGGAATGAGCAGTTCTTC,CASSFDPGNEQFF,TRBV11-2,-,few,TRBJ2-1
TGTGCCAGCAGTTCCGACAGTTCCTATGGCTACACCTTC,CASSSDSSYGYTF,TRBV2,-,-,TRBJ1-2
TGTGCCAGCAGCGAACTAGCGGGGGTGCTGGATACGCAGTATTTT,CASSELAGVLDTQYF,TRBV7-8,TRBD2,-,TRBJ2-3
TGTGCCAGCAGCTTCCTGGGAACCGACACTGAAGCTTTCTTT,CASSFLGTDTEAFF,TRBV13,-,few,TRBJ1-1
TGTGCCAGTAGTCATCTAGCGGGGGGTCCAGATACGCAGTATTTT,CASSHLAGGPDTQYF,TRBV19,TRBD2,few,TRBJ2-3
TGTGCCAGCAGCTTGTGGGACAGACGTGCTCAGCCCCAGCATTTT,CASSLWDRRAQPQHF,TRBV5-6,TRBD1,-,TRBJ1-5
TGCGCCAGCAGCTTGGCCCCTTCCGGGGGTACCGGGGAGCTGTTTTTT,CASSLAPSGGTGELFF,TRBV5-1,-,-,TRBJ2-2
TGTGCCTGGAGCACAGGGCTTAATCAGCCCCAGCATTTT,CAWSTGLNQPQHF,TRBV30,-,-,TRBJ1-5
TGTGCCAGCAGCGTAGAGGGGACAGGGAATTCACCCCTCCACTTT,CASSVEGTGNSPLHF,TRBV9,TRBD1,-,TRBJ1-6
TGCAGCGTTGCTTTTGGTGAAAAACTGTTTTTT,CSVAFGEKLFF,TRBV29-1,-,-,TRBJ1-4
TGCAGCGCAATCGACAGGGCAGGAGGCTACACCTTC,CSAIDRAGGYTF,TRBV29-1,TRBD1,-,TRBJ1-2
TGTGCCTGGAGGGAGGCGACTGAGCAGTACTTC,CAWREATEQYF,TRBV30,-,few,TRBJ2-7
TGCAGCATTTACACCGGGACAGACTATGAAGCTTTCTTT,CSIYTGTDYEAFF,TRBV29-1,TRBD1,few,TRBJ1-1